This paragraph covers one T cell receptor (beta chain) sequence. Its antigen is unknown. These data originate in a study of T cell repertoires in cytomegalovirus infection. Background on the study: CMV epitopes that were recently identified and HLA-C-restricted were used alongside well-studied HLA-B-restricted ones. CMV infection and matching HLA type were both indicated by public TCR beta signatures. General study findings and limits: Cumulative public TCR beta family frequency identified carriers of CMV plus the relevant HLA. It was HLA-C-restricted CMV-specific TCR beta clonotypes that dominated the response ex vivo.

Via MiXCR, TCRdb re-called the reads, giving one row per CDR3 protein. The sample includes hundreds of thousands of distinct CDR3 sequences, 30% to 35% of them seen just once. V gave up 6 bases and J gave up 0 bases, with 13 bases separating them. Germline assignment: CDR1 SGHDT and CDR2 YYEEEE. This CDR3 region has 15 residues. The source material was cultured PBMCs, sampled from culture after CMV antigen stimulation. The receptor was derived from a human donor in good health (CMV status not recorded). Some clones in this sample may be carry-over from other donors' samples. The V and J genes are TRBV5-6 and TRBJ2-1, with D perhaps TRBD2 (5 bases). The CDR3 protein is CASIEGRSSYNEQFF. The CDR3 DNA reads as TGTGCCAGCATCGAAGGGAGATCCTCCTACAATGAGCAGTTCTTC.